This T cell receptor (beta chain) was captured in a study of blood T cell repertoires in COVID-19. Overall study context: Spain, Italy and the United States supplied samples that represented acute and convalescent COVID-19. From T cells, B-cell-depleted T cells, or PBMCs came the material, which was cDNA or gDNA.

Seattle researchers signed up patients amid active infection and tracked them longitudinally. Original analysis: It was from reference gene primer amplification that nucleated cell counts were estimated. Produced via immunoSEQ multiplex PCR; TCRdb's table is partial and in-frame only. That table gives V, J and clone size, and the DNA gave D and trimming. The table records about 480,000 clones, roughly 87% of them present only once. A few counts support this clone. The CDR3 spans 19 residues. CDR1 is WNHNN and CDR2 is SYGVQD in the germline V gene (reference sequence). The V gene lost 6 bases and the J gene lost 8 bases, with 32 bases spanning the gap.

The sequence derives from a man younger than 35 with COVID-19, enrolled during active disease. The chain recombines TRBV10-1 with TRBJ2-1; D may be TRBD1 (10 bases). Material for sequencing was peripheral blood. The CDR3 reads CASSGDRGFGSGSGDEQFF. The CDR3 coding sequence is TGCGCCAGCAGCGGGGACAGGGGATTTGGTAGCGGGAGTGGCGATGAGCAGTTCTTC.